The 20 T cell receptor beta chains listed next were all sequenced from one sample in a study of technical replicates of blood from several donors. Some clones are missing from TCRdb's copy, which holds only in-frame ones; the method was immunoSEQ multiplex PCR. The table lists roughly 87,000 clones, approximately 94% of them singletons. Sequencing was done on a sample of T cells isolated from PBMCs. The source is a human donor in good health.

The V gene is TRBV25-1, the J gene TRBJ2-5, with D possibly matching TRBD2 (6 bases). Per germline, CDR1 MGHDK and CDR2 SYGVNS. The CDR3 has 14 amino acids. Trimming pared 3 bases from V and 4 bases from J, leaving 12 bases between. The CDR3 loop is CASSDTGSGETQYF. CDR3 sequence (DNA): TGTGCCAGCAGTGATACCGGGAGCGGAGAGACCCAGTACTTC. Drawing the rest from reference TRBV25-1 and TRBJ2-5, the complete variable domain is EADIYQTPRYLVIGTGKKITLECSQTMGHDKMYWYQQDPGMELHLIHYSYGVNSTEKGDLSSESTVSRIRTEHFPLTLESARPSHTSQYLCASSDTGSGETQYFGPGTRLLVL.

V usage is TRBV29-1 and J usage is TRBJ1-1, with 10 bases fitting TRBD1. Germline trimming cut 7 bases from V and 1 base from J; bases unmatched to any gene: 12. The CDR3 is made up of 16 amino acids. CDR1 SQVTM and CDR2 ANQGSEA come from the germline V gene. CDR3 DNA: TGCAGCGCTAGAACCGGGACAGGGGACACGAACACTGAAGCTTTCTTT. Its protein product is CSARTGTGDTNTEAFF.

This clone has only one observation. V and J are TRBV28 and TRBJ2-1; TRBD1 might be the D (6 bases). Germline CDR1 and CDR2: MDHEN and SYDVKM. Trimming pared 4 bases from V and 4 bases from J, leaving 14 bases between. This CDR3 region has 15 residues. The CDR3 region has the DNA TGTGCCAGCAGTTCCAGGGGTAGAGTGTACAATGAGCAGTTCTTC. It yields the protein CASSSRGRVYNEQFF.

The CDR3: CASSLYSGGTEAFF. Here the CDR3 DNA reads TGTGCCAGCAGTCTGTACTCGGGGGGAACTGAAGCTTTCTTT. The chain combines TRBV2 with TRBJ1-1, with a possible D match to TRBD1 (5 bases). Trimming removed 5 bases at V and 5 bases at J, with 15 bases between. The CDR3 is 14 residues long. In germline, CDR1 is SNHLY, CDR2 FYNNEI.

V gene TRBV5-1 combines with J gene TRBJ1-3, with 7 nucleotides matching TRBD1. Germline CDR1 is SGHRS and CDR2 is YFSETQ. The CDR3 runs to 17 residues. The junction had 9 bases not matched to a gene; V was cut back by 1 base and J by 2 bases. The CDR3: CASSLLGQLGPGNTIYF. The CDR3, as DNA: TGCGCCAGCAGCTTGTTGGGACAGTTAGGCCCTGGAAACACCATATATTTT.

CDR3 amino acids: CASSPGHLRETQYF. As DNA, the CDR3 is TGTGCCAGCAGTCCGGGACACTTACGAGAGACCCAGTACTTC. The chain employs TRBV6-6 and TRBJ2-5, with a tentative D call TRBD1 (6 bases). Trimming took off 5 bases at V and 4 bases at J, with 14 bases between the two ends. CDR3 length: 14 residues. In germline, CDR1 is MNHNY, CDR2 SVGAGI (reference sequence).

This rearrangement joins TRBV18 to TRBJ2-7; D is ambiguous. V was cut by 3 bases and J by 3 bases, with 12 bases left in between. The CDR3 is 14 amino acids. Looked up from germline, CDR1 is KGHSH and CDR2 is LQKENI. CDR3: CASSPRGQSYEQYF. The CDR3 coding sequence is TGTGCCAGCTCACCCCGTGGGCAGAGCTACGAGCAGTACTTC. Full variable domain (rest looked up from reference TRBV18 and TRBJ2-7): NAGVMQNPRHLVRRRGQEARLRCSPMKGHSHVYWYRQLPEEGLKFMVYLQKENIIDESGMPKERFSAEFPKEGPSILRIQQVVRGDSAAYFCASSPRGQSYEQYFGPGTRLTVT.

CDR3 in amino acids: CASSFSGGNTIYF. For the CDR3, the DNA is TGTGCCAGCAGCTTTTCCGGTGGAAACACCATATATTTT. This chain uses TRBV5-4 with TRBJ1-3; no firm D call. This CDR3 has 13 amino acids. The V gene lost 2 bases and the J gene lost 3 bases, with 6 bases spanning the gap. CDR1 and CDR2 (germline): SGHNT, YYREEE (reference sequence).

The rearrangement joins TRBV13 to TRBJ1-3; TRBD1 aligns across 10 bases. V dropped 2 bases and J dropped 8; count of bases not matched to a gene: 3. CDR3 length: 14 amino acids. Germline CDR1 reads PRHDT; CDR2 reads FYEKMQ (reference sequence). CDR3 nucleotide sequence: TGTGCCAGCAGCTTAAGACAGGGGGCTGACACCATATATTTT. Encoded protein: CASSLRQGADTIYF.

The chain is built from TRBV27 and TRBJ2-7; TRBD2 matches at 9 bases. The CDR3 totals 16 residues. V lost 0 bases to trimming and J lost 2 bases; unmatched junction nucleotides: 5. The germline CDR1 and CDR2 sequences are MNHEY and SMNVEV (reference sequence). The chain's CDR3 is CASSLSRLAATYEQYF. In nucleotides, the CDR3 is TGTGCCAGCAGTTTATCCAGACTAGCGGCTACCTACGAGCAGTACTTC.

This clone has a handful of counts. The chain joins TRBV5-1 to TRBJ1-1, with a possible D match to TRBD1 (6 bases). The CDR3 has 14 amino acids. Germline V gene data show CDR1 as SGHRS and CDR2 as YFSETQ. The V gene lost 3 bases and the J gene lost 3 bases, with 12 bases spanning the gap. This chain's CDR3 is CASSWEQGDTEAFF. The DNA for the CDR3 is TGCGCCAGCAGCTGGGAACAGGGAGACACTGAAGCTTTCTTT.

V usage is TRBV7-6 and J usage is TRBJ1-1, with a possible D match to TRBD1 (5 bases). The germline CDR1 and CDR2 sequences are SGHVS and FNYEAQ. This CDR3 comprises 15 residues. V was pared by 1 base and J by 2 bases, with 11 bases between. CDR3 coding DNA: TGTGCCAGCAGCTTAGGGACATCTATAAACACTGAAGCTTTCTTT. It is translated as CASSLGTSINTEAFF.

V and J are TRBV7-9 and TRBJ2-5, with D possibly being TRBD2 (5 bases). This CDR3 comprises 11 residues. V was clipped by 4 bases and J by 7 bases, with 7 bases between them. Per the germline V gene, CDR1 is SEHNR and CDR2 is FQNEAQ (reference sequence). The CDR3 sequence is CASSSGGTQYF. The CDR3 DNA reads TGTGCCAGCAGCTCAGGAGGGACCCAGTACTTC.

This clone appeared once. The chain couples TRBV11-3 to TRBJ2-5; 10 nucleotides align to TRBD2. The junction had 3 bases not matched to a gene; V was cut back by 0 bases and J by 5 bases. Germline loops: CDR1 SGHNT, CDR2 YENEEA. The CDR3 is made up of 15 amino acids. The CDR3, as DNA: TGTGCCAGCAGCTTAGACCCGACTAGCGGGGAGACCCAGTACTTC. It is translated as CASSLDPTSGETQYF.

The rearrangement links TRBV27 to TRBJ2-1, with 7 bases that match TRBD1. Germline CDR1 and CDR2: MNHEY and SMNVEV (reference sequence). This CDR3 comprises 15 residues. The ends lost 5 bases at V and 4 bases at J; junction bases unmatched: 8. Here the CDR3 reads CASSKDRALYNEQFF. The CDR3 nucleotides are TGTGCCAGCAGTAAAGACAGGGCCTTATACAATGAGCAGTTCTTC.

The CDR3 here is CASSEGHRDSNNSPLHF. The CDR3 DNA sequence: TGTGCCAGCAGTGAGGGTCACCGGGACTCAAATAATTCACCCCTCCACTTT. V and J are TRBV25-1 and TRBJ1-6; tentative D call: TRBD1 (5 bases). The CDR3 sequence is 17 residues long. Germline V lookup: CDR1 MGHDK, CDR2 SYGVNS. V shed 3 bases and J shed 5 bases, with 17 bases lying between them.

The J gene is TRBJ2-7, the V gene TRBV28; D is possibly TRBD1 (6 bases). Germline V gives CDR1 MDHEN, CDR2 SYDVKM. The ends were cut back, 9 bases at V and 1 base at J, with 10 bases in the middle. CDR3 size: 12 residues. CDR3 nucleotides: TGTGCCAGGAAAGGGGGTTCCTACGAGCAGTACTTC. Amino acids: CARKGGSYEQYF.

The chain is built from TRBV4-1 and TRBJ2-7; TRBD1 agrees at 10 bases. This CDR3 spans 16 amino acids. V trimming: 3 bases; J trimming: 2 bases; junction bases outside the gene matches: 7. The germline CDR1 and CDR2 sequences are MGHRA and YSYEKL. The CDR3, as DNA: TGCGCCAGCAGCCAGAACCGGGACAGGGGTACCTACGAGCAGTACTTC. It encodes CASSQNRDRGTYEQYF.

This clone has only one observation. This chain connects TRBV30 to TRBJ1-3; D not certain. The CDR3 length is 14 residues. Trimming cost V 2 bases and J 0 bases, with 8 bases left between them. Germline values: CDR1 GTSNPN, CDR2 SVGIG (reference sequence). CDR3 nucleotide sequence: TGTGCCTGGAGTATGGGCCTCTCTGGAAACACCATATATTTT. Translating it yields CAWSMGLSGNTIYF.

The chain has TRBV28 and TRBJ2-7; possible D gene TRBD1, 5 bases. The V end lost 3 bases, the J end lost 3 bases, and 9 bases lay between the germline ends. This CDR3 contains 13 residues. Germline loops: CDR1 MDHEN, CDR2 SYDVKM. In nucleotides, the CDR3 is TGTGCCAGCAGTTTCAGGACATACTACGAGCAGTACTTC. Encoded protein: CASSFRTYYEQYF.